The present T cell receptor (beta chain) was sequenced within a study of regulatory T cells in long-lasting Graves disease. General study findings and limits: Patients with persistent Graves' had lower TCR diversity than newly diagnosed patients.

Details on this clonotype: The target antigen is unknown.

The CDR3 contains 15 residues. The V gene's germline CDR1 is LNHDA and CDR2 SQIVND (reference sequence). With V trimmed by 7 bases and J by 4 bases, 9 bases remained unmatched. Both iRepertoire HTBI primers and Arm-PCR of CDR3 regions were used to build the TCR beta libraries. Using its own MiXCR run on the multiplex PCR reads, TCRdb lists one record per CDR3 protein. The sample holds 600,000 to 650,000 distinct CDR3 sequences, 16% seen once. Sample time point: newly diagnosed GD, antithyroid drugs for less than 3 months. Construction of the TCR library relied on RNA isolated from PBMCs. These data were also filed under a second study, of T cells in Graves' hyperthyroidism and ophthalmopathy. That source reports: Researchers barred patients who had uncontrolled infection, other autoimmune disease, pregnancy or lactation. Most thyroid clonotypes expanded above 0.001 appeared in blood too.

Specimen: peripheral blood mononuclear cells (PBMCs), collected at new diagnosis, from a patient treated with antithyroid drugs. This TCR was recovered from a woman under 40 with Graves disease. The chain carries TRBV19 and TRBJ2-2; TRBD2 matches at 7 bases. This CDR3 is CASTLAGALTGELFF. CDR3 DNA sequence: TGTGCCAGTACTTTGGCGGGAGCTCTCACCGGGGAGCTGTTTTTT.